This TCR beta chain was captured by sequencing in a study of cytomegalovirus exposure and HLA in healthy donors. Findings of the study overall: Generally TCR sequences proved uncommon, though certain public TCRs appeared in numerous donors. According to the study, approximately 150 TCR beta chains were cytomegalovirus-associated.

Regarding this clone: What it binds is not known.

TCRdb's table, derived via immunoSEQ multiplex PCR, lists solely in-frame clones and lacks some. The table includes about 180,000 clones, around nine tenths detected once. The sequence derives from a woman aged 25 to 39 in good health and CMV-seronegative. Material for sequencing was PBMCs.

The CDR3 protein is CASTQTGFYEQYF. The CDR3 DNA reads as TGTGCCAGCACCCAGACAGGGTTCTACGAGCAGTACTTC. The chain links TRBV2 to TRBJ2-7; TRBD1 aligns across 7 bases. V dropped 7 bases and J dropped 3; count of bases not matched to a gene: 6. This CDR3 spans 13 amino acids. Germline loops: CDR1 SNHLY, CDR2 FYNNEI.